This T cell receptor beta chain originates from a study of blood T cell repertoires in COVID-19. Background on the study: T cells, B-cell-depleted T cells, or PBMCs provided the cDNA or gDNA that served as material.

The table came from immunoSEQ multiplex PCR; TCRdb's copy has only in-frame clones and leaves some out. Among about 50,000 clones listed, 85% to 90% were seen once. The CDR3 is 13 residues long. The V gene lost 7 bases and the J gene lost 6 bases, with 13 bases spanning the gap. Germline CDR1 reads SNHLY; CDR2 reads FYNNEI. The receptor was derived from a woman between 55 and 75 years old with acute or convalescent COVID-19. Source material: peripheral blood. The rearrangement uses TRBV2 and TRBJ1-5, with a possible D match to TRBD1 (5 bases). In DNA, the CDR3 is TGTGCCAGCAACCAAGGGGTTGGTCAGCCCCAGCATTTT. Its protein product is CASNQGVGQPQHF.